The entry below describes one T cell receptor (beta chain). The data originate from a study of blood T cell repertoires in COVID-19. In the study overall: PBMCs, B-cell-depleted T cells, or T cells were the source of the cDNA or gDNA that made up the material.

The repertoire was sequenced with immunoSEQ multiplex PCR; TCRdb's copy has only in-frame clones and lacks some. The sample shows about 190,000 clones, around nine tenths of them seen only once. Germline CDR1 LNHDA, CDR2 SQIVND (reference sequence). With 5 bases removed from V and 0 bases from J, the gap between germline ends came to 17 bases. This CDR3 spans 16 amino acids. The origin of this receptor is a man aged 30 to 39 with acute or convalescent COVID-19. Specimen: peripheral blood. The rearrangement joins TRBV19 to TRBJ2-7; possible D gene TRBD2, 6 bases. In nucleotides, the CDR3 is TGTGCCAGTAGTCCCAGACTAAGCGGGTTCTCCTACGAGCAGTACTTC. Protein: CASSPRLSGFSYEQYF.